Listed below are T cell receptor beta chains from one sample, sequenced in a study of OX40 agonist ivuxolimab in advanced cancers. Here immunoSEQ multiplex PCR was the method, and the copy in TCRdb shows in-frame clones only, minus some. Of about 52,000 clones listed, just under 95% are singletons. This specimen consisted of CD4+ or CD8+ T cells sorted from blood, obtained in a trial of the OX40 agonist ivuxolimab. The source is an adult with an advanced solid tumor such as melanoma, head and neck, liver or kidney cancer. Both conserved end residues are part of each CDR3. The D gene is left open where the match is weak.

TGTGCCAGCTCACCAGAAACAGGACAGGGATATCGCGCTGAGCAGTTCTTC | CASSPETGQGYRAEQFF | TRBD1 | TRBJ2-1 | TRBV18
TGTGCCAGCAGTTTATCAATCGAGCCTAATCAGCCCCAGCATTTT | CASSLSIEPNQPQHF | . | TRBJ1-5 | TRBV27
TGTGCCAGCAGTTGGGACGACAATGAGCAGTTCTTC | CASSWDDNEQFF | . | TRBJ2-1 | TRBV5-4
TGTGCCAGCAGCGATGGAGGGCCGAGTGAGGAGCAGTACTTC | CASSDGGPSEEQYF | . | TRBJ2-7 | TRBV9
TGTGCCAGCAGTTTAATCAGGGATACTGAAGCTTTCTTT | CASSLIRDTEAFF | . | TRBJ1-1 | TRBV28
TGTGCCAGCAGTGAGGCAGGTCAAGAGACCCAGTACTTC | CASSEAGQETQYF | . | TRBJ2-5 | TRBV25-1
TGTGCCACCAGCAGAGTCGAAACTTACAATGAGCAGTTCTTC | CATSRVETYNEQFF | . | TRBJ2-1 | TRBV15
TGTGCCAGCAGTGAACTTGGGGGGGGGTCCCAAGAGACCCAGTACTTC | CASSELGGGSQETQYF | TRBD2 | TRBJ2-5 | TRBV25-1
TGTGCCAGCAGTTTCGTGGGAGGGCCAGGTGAGCAGTTCTTC | CASSFVGGPGEQFF | TRBD2 | TRBJ2-1 | TRBV28
TGCGCCAGCAGCCATGTAAGTGAGGGGCCGGAGCAGTACTTC | CASSHVSEGPEQYF | . | TRBJ2-7 | TRBV4-1
TGTGCCAGCAGTTTAGAACGGTTCACTGAAGCTTTCTTT | CASSLERFTEAFF | . | TRBJ1-1 | TRBV27
TGTGCCTGGAACTCAGGCACCGGGGAGCTGTTTTTT | CAWNSGTGELFF | . | TRBJ2-2 | TRBV30
TGTGCCAGCAGCGGAAACGAACAGGGGTTTATGGCCTACGAGCAGTACTTC | CASSGNEQGFMAYEQYF | TRBD1 | TRBJ2-7 | TRBV9
TGTGCCAGCAGTTACCAGGAAAGTGATACGCAGTATTTT | CASSYQESDTQYF | . | TRBJ2-3 | TRBV6-5
TGTGCCAGCAGTGTCCCCGGGACAGCTCTGGGCACTGAAGCTTTCTTT | CASSVPGTALGTEAFF | TRBD1 | TRBJ1-1 | TRBV2
TGTGCCAGCAGCTTTAATTCATGGGATACGCAGTATTTT | CASSFNSWDTQYF | . | TRBJ2-3 | TRBV5-6
TGTGCCAGTAGTATCTGGGAGGACACTGAAGCTTTCTTT | CASSIWEDTEAFF | . | TRBJ1-1 | TRBV19